The 3 T cell receptor beta chains given below trace back to one sample, sequenced in a study of regulatory T cells in long-lasting Graves disease. The time point here: persistent/refractory GD, antithyroid drugs over 5 years with positive TRAb. PBMC-extracted RNA yielded the TCR library. To make TCR beta libraries, researchers used iRepertoire HTBI primers and Arm-PCR of CDR3 regions. TCRdb itself ran the multiplex PCR reads through MiXCR, one entry per CDR3 protein. Of about 470,000 distinct CDR3 sequences listed, about 20% are singletons. The specimen was peripheral blood mononuclear cells (PBMCs), collected when the disease was refractory, from a patient treated with antithyroid drugs. Receptor source: a female donor with Graves disease.

This clonotype was detected a few times. The genes are TRBV6-2 or TRBV6-3 and TRBJ1-1; maybe TRBD1 (5 bases). Germline V lookup: CDR1 MNHEY, CDR2 SVGEGT. The CDR3 is 19 residues long. Trimming took 0 bases from V and 0 from J, leaving 20 bases between them. This CDR3 reads CASSYSGYWGLRMNTEAFF. Written as DNA, the CDR3 is TGTGCCAGCAGTTACTCCGGTTACTGGGGGTTGCGGATGAACACTGAAGCTTTCTTT.

The chain uses TRBV6-1 and TRBJ2-2; a possible D gene is TRBD1 (5 bases). Germline loops: CDR1 MNHNS, CDR2 SASEGT. V dropped 1 base and J dropped 4 bases, with 10 bases sitting between them. This CDR3 has 15 amino acids. The CDR3 loop reads CASSEGQLLTGELFF. The DNA of the CDR3 is TGTGCCAGCAGTGAAGGACAGCTGCTCACCGGGGAGCTGTTTTTT.

As DNA, the CDR3 is TGTGCCTGGAGTGTATCCTCGGGCCAGCCCCAGCATTTT. As protein: CAWSVSSGQPQHF. The chain recombines TRBV30 with TRBJ1-5; D not resolved. Per the germline V gene, CDR1 is GTSNPN and CDR2 is SVGIG (reference sequence). This CDR3 comprises 13 residues. Trimming stripped 0 bases from V and 7 bases from J, with 10 bases between.